This T cell receptor (beta chain) comes out of a study of blood T cell repertoires in COVID-19. Study summary: Researchers got acute and convalescent COVID-19 samples from the United States, Italy and Spain. PBMCs, B-cell-depleted T cells, or T cells were the source of the cDNA or gDNA that made up the material.

This clone was recorded many times. The CDR3 covers 13 residues. V gave up 2 bases and J gave up 5 bases, with 7 bases separating them. CDR1 is GTSNPN and CDR2 is SVGIG in the germline V gene (reference sequence). As handled by the study authors: Estimated nucleated cell counts came from reference gene primer amplification. Libraries were prepared by immunoSEQ multiplex PCR; TCRdb keeps only in-frame clonotypes and omits some of them. That table is the source of V, J and clone size, and D and trimming were worked out from the DNA. This table has 150,000 or so clones, around 84% appearing once. The source is a man of 80 years or more with acute or convalescent COVID-19. The sequencing sample was made of peripheral blood. The V gene is TRBV30, the J gene TRBJ1-6; possible D gene TRBD1, 5 bases. The CDR3 region has the DNA TGTGCCTGGAGTCAGACAGATAATTCACCCCTCCACTTT. It specifies CAWSQTDNSPLHF.